The 21 T cell receptor beta chains given below trace back to one sample, sequenced in a study of tumor and adjacent non-tumor tissue in lung cancer. The template was RNA from unsorted bulk tissue. More than 3 cm separated this lung sample from the edge of the tumor. TCRbeta libraries were built with three rounds of nested PCR, modified from ARM-PCR. Via MiXCR, TCRdb re-called the multiplex PCR reads, giving one row per CDR3 protein. The sample includes 60,000 or so distinct CDR3 sequences, around 61% seen only once; the top ten take about 30%. The specimen sequenced was distant non-tumor lung tissue. The receptors come from a man between 65 and 80 years old with non-small cell lung cancer.

The chain uses TRBV12-1 and TRBJ2-6; the table's D call, TRBD1, has no DNA check behind it. TRBV12-1 is shown as a pseudogene. The CDR3 extends over 16 amino acids. The CDR3 DNA is TGTGCCAACAGCCTTGGGGACAGGGCTGGGGCCAACGTCCTGACTTTC. This encodes CANSLGDRAGANVLTF.

This clonotype has more than one count but fewer than ten. One junction end disagrees with the germline gene, perhaps due to a read error. V is TRBV11-2 and J is TRBJ2-5; D is possibly TRBD1 or TRBD2 (5 bases each). CDR3 length: 17 amino acids. The V gene's germline CDR1 is SGHAT and CDR2 FQNNGV. In DNA form, the CDR3 reads TGTGCCAGCAGACCCTACGCCGGGACCGCGTACCAAGAGGCCCAGTACTTC. This gives the protein CASRPYAGTAYQEAQYF.

Comment on this clonotype: At one of its ends the junction is not consistent with the germline gene, which may arise from a read error. The chain uses TRBV12-3 or TRBV12-4 and TRBJ1-2, with 10 nucleotides matching TRBD1. The CDR3 spans 15 residues. CDR3 sequence (DNA): TGTGCCAGCAATTTAGGGACAGGGGCGAATTATGGCTACACCTTC. It is translated as CASNLGTGANYGYTF.

Points on this clonotype: One base away lies a much larger clone, so this may be a sequencing read error. This chain uses TRBV4-1 with TRBJ2-1; D is ambiguous. CDR3 length: 17 amino acids. Germline V gene lookup returns CDR1 MGHRA and CDR2 YSYEKL. V lost 2 bases, J lost 7 bases, and 21 bases lay in between. The CDR3 nucleotides are TGCGCCAGCAGCCAAATAATGGCTGGGTCCGGAACGAATGAGCAGTTCTTC. Its protein is CASSQIMAGSGTNEQFF.

In the case of this clonotype: At one boundary the junction diverges from the germline segment, which might be a read error. The chain has TRBV10-1 and TRBJ2-7, with 10 nucleotides matching TRBD2. This CDR3 has 13 amino acids. The germline CDR1 and CDR2 sequences are WNHNN and SYGVQD (reference sequence). The CDR3 nucleotides read TGCGCCAGCAGTGTTCGGACTAGCGGCGAGCAGCACTTC. Protein product: CASSVRTSGEQHF.

At least ten counts were recorded for this clonotype. The chain is built from TRBV6-1 and TRBJ2-6, with 7 bases that match TRBD1. V shed 6 bases, J shed 0 bases, and the junction held 2 bases outside the gene matches. The CDR3 loop spans 15 amino acids. Germline assignment: CDR1 MNHNS and CDR2 SASEGT. The CDR3: CASRAGGSGANVLTF. The CDR3 DNA sequence: TGTGCCAGCAGGGCAGGGGGCTCTGGGGCCAACGTCCTGACTTTC.

At least ten counts were recorded for this clonotype. The chain has TRBV11-2 and TRBJ2-7; no clear D gene. This CDR3 is 12 amino acids long. Germline V CDR1 and CDR2: SGHAT, FQNNGV. V was shortened by 1 base and J by 3 bases, with 4 bases between the two germline ends. As DNA, the CDR3 is TGTGCCAGCAGCTTAGGACTCTACGAGCAGTACTTC. It codes for CASSLGLYEQYF.

On this clonotype: The missing conserved phenylalanine or tryptophan at the end of this CDR3 makes a read error likely. The chain employs TRBV6-5 and TRBJ2-7; 11 nucleotides agree with TRBD1. The CDR3 has 15 amino acids. Per the germline V gene, CDR1 is MNHEY and CDR2 is SVGAGI. CDR3 residues: CASSYRDRGSYEQYL. CDR3 nucleotide sequence: TGTGCTAGCAGTTACCGGGACAGGGGGTCGTACGAGCAGTACCTC.

The chain recombines TRBV14 with TRBJ1-1; possible D gene TRBD1, 6 bases. The germline gives CDR1 SGHDN, CDR2 FVKESK. The CDR3 sequence is 15 residues long. Trimming removed 1 base from V and 7 bases from J, with 16 bases in between. The CDR3 here is CASSQGTGQSIEAFF. In nucleotides, the CDR3 is TGTGCCAGCAGCCAAGGAACGGGACAAAGCATTGAAGCTTTCTTT.

This clonotype has just one count. The CDR3 carries no conserved terminal phenylalanine or tryptophan, so it likely arises from a read error. V usage is TRBV6-5 and J usage is TRBJ2-2; possibly TRBD1 for D (5 bases). Germline V CDR1 and CDR2: MNHEY, SVGAGI. This CDR3 has 16 amino acids. Trimming removed 8 bases from V and 5 bases from J, with 21 bases in between. In DNA form, the CDR3 reads TGTGCCAGCTCCCGGACACTCCCCCAGAATACCGGGGAGCTGTTTTCT. It specifies CASSRTLPQNTGELFS.

About this clonotype itself: This CDR3 is missing its conserved last phenylalanine or tryptophan, likely due to a read error. The chain employs TRBV11-1 and TRBJ2-7, with D uncertain. CDR3 length equals 16 residues. CDR1 is SGHAT, CDR2 FQDESV, per germline (reference sequence). Trimming removed 2 bases from V and 0 bases from J, with 14 bases in between. The CDR3 DNA reads TGTGCCAGCAGCTTAACGCGACTGGCGGACTCCTACGAGCAGTACTAT. Translated, it gives CASSLTRLADSYEQYY.

This clonotype has only one observation. One junction end disagrees with the germline gene, perhaps due to a read error. The chain couples TRBV28 to TRBJ2-4; possibly TRBD1 for D (6 bases). The CDR3 is made up of 16 amino acids. CDR1 and CDR2 (germline): MDHEN, SYDVKM. The CDR3 region has the DNA TGTGCCAGCAGTTTAATGGGGGCGTCCGCCAAAAACATTCAGTACTTT. It yields the protein CASSLMGASAKNIQYF.

This rearrangement joins TRBV30 to TRBJ2-1, with D perhaps matching TRBD2 (5 bases). The CDR3 runs to 14 residues. The germline V gene has CDR1 GTSNPN and CDR2 SVGIG (reference sequence). Trimming shortened V by 3 bases and J by 3 bases, and 12 bases separated the two germline ends. The CDR3 bases are TGTGCCTGGAGCCTCCTGGGAGTCTACAATGAGCAGTTCTTC. Translation gives CAWSLLGVYNEQFF.

As regards this clonotype: Given a much more abundant clone one base away, this may be a read error. V and J are TRBV7-9 and TRBJ1-1, with D unresolved. CDR1 and CDR2 (germline): SEHNR, FQNEAQ (reference sequence). The CDR3 length is 13 residues. The CDR3 nucleotides read TGTGTCAGCAGCGCCGGACGGCTCACTGAAGCTTTCTTT. This gives the protein CVSSAGRLTEAFF.

CDR3 protein: CASSQGVAGAYEQYF. The CDR3 DNA sequence: TGTGCCAGCAGCCAGGGAGTAGCGGGGGCCTACGAGCAGTACTTC. The chain couples TRBV7-9 to TRBJ2-7; 9 bases align to TRBD2. After removal of 5 bases from V and 2 bases from J, the junction contained 7 bases not matched to a gene. Germline V gene sequence: CDR1 SEHNR, CDR2 FQNEAQ (reference sequence). This CDR3 is 15 amino acids long.

As for this clonotype: One end of the junction is discordant with germline, which a read error may explain. This rearrangement joins TRBV4-1 to TRBJ2-3; no clear D. Germline CDR1 MGHRA, CDR2 YSYEKL. The CDR3 loop spans 15 amino acids. The CDR3 here is CANSQDNRNTDTQYF. In DNA, the CDR3 is TGCGCCAACAGCCAAGATAACCGTAACACAGATACGCAGTATTTT.

On this clonotype: This may arise from a read error, as a much more abundant clone is one base away. The J gene is TRBJ2-3, the V gene TRBV24-1; D is possibly TRBD2 (5 bases). From germline, CDR1 is KGHDR and CDR2 SFDVKD. This CDR3 has 15 residues. Written as DNA, the CDR3 is TGTGCCACCAGTGATTTCGGGGAAGATTGGGATATGCAGTATTTT. This translates into CATSDFGEDWDMQYF.

In its sample, this clonotype was seen a few times. The J gene is TRBJ2-3, the V gene TRBV12-3 or TRBV12-4; 11 bases line up with TRBD2. The CDR3 spans 16 residues. The ends lost 6 bases at V and 1 base at J; junction bases unmatched: 6. This CDR3 is CASSAATSGGTDTQYF. CDR3 DNA: TGTGCCAGCAGCGCCGCGACTAGCGGGGGCACAGATACGCAGTATTTT.

Regarding this clonotype: A much larger clone differs by one base, so this may be a read error. The CDR3 here is CASSTHTGGAFF. CDR3 DNA: TGTGCCAGCAGCACCCACACTGGGGGGGCGTTCTTC. V usage is TRBV5-5 and J usage is TRBJ2-1; weak D call: TRBD2 (7 bases). V lost 4 bases to trimming and J lost 15 bases, with 17 bases between them. Germline values: CDR1 SGHKS, CDR2 YYEKEE (reference sequence). This CDR3 comprises 12 residues.

Note on this clonotype: Because the CDR3 is missing its conserved closing phenylalanine or tryptophan, this is likely a read error. The rearrangement links TRBV29-1 to TRBJ2-7; 14 positions match TRBD2. The length of the CDR3 is 15 residues. J was trimmed by 7 bases and V by 4 bases; bases with no gene match: 9. From germline, CDR1 is SQVTM and CDR2 ANQGSEA. CDR3 protein: CSVVRQTSGRGEQYI. The CDR3 DNA reads as TGCAGCGTTGTCCGCCAGACTAGCGGGAGGGGAGAGCAGTACATC.

This clonotype is termed medium-sized. The rearrangement joins TRBV11-3 to TRBJ2-3; a possible D gene is TRBD2 (5 bases). Trimming took off 6 bases at V and 7 bases at J, with 11 bases between the two ends. The CDR3 sequence is 12 residues long. Germline CDR1 and CDR2: SGHNT and YENEEA. The CDR3 protein is CASSNPGNTQYF. The CDR3 DNA follows: TGTGCCAGCAGTAACCCGGGGAATACGCAGTATTTT.